This T cell receptor beta chain is from a study of early T cells in non-severe SARS-CoV-2 infection. Broader study findings: Matching with VDJdb favored anti-spike CD8 responses (missing private and CD4 specificities).

Worth noting for this clonotype: Its antigen is unidentified.

The CDR3 sequence is 15 residues long. Germline loops: CDR1 MNHEY, CDR2 SVGEGT. V gave up 2 bases and J gave up 0 bases; unmatched junction bases: 2. The library protocol tagged individual cDNA molecules with unique molecular identifiers. Via MiXCR, TCRdb re-called the 5' RACE reads, giving one row per CDR3 protein. The sample records some 96,000 distinct CDR3 sequences, 14% to 15% being singletons. The sample was whole blood. This chain connects TRBV6-2 or TRBV6-3 to TRBJ2-7; 9 bases align to TRBD1. The origin of this receptor is an adult who was a healthcare worker with PCR-confirmed SARS-CoV-2 infection or an uninfected control (not recorded which). CDR3 sequence: CASSYPQGASYEQYF. CDR3 sequence (DNA): TGTGCCAGCAGTTACCCACAGGGGGCCTCCTACGAGCAGTACTTC.